This T cell receptor beta chain was sequenced in a study of CD8 T cells in Susac syndrome. The CDR3 contains 16 residues. CDR1 and CDR2 from the germline V gene are MGHRA and YSYEKL. V was shortened by 0 bases and J by 4 bases, with 15 bases between the two germline ends. A quantity of about 0.5 to 1 ug RNA underwent reverse transcription using random hexamers. TCRdb reanalysed the immunoSEQ multiplex PCR reads using MiXCR and keeps one entry per CDR3 protein. The sample yields some 260,000 distinct CDR3 sequences, about 85% seen once. TCR beta from blood CD8+ and CD4+ T cells was sequenced. The chain carries TRBV4-1 and TRBJ1-1; unclear D gene. This TCR derives from a human donor with multiple sclerosis. Material: CD8+ T cells from PBMCs. Written as DNA, the CDR3 is TGCGCCAGCAGCCAAGATTTGATGGTGGTTGGCACTGAAGCTTTCTTT. This codes for CASSQDLMVVGTEAFF.